A single sample is the source of the 3 T cell receptor beta chains below, sequenced in a study of blood T cell repertoires in COVID-19. Using immunoSEQ multiplex PCR, the repertoire was profiled, and TCRdb retains in-frame clones only, with some absent. Among some 270,000 clones listed, 85% were seen once. Material for sequencing was PBMCs or T cells enriched from blood (not recorded which). These receptors were taken from a woman in her forties or fifties who had been exposed to COVID-19.

This chain links TRBV6-5 with TRBJ1-2; 10 bases are shared with TRBD1. This CDR3 is built from 15 residues. Germline CDR1 reads MNHEY; CDR2 reads SVGAGI. V shed 6 bases, J shed 5 bases, and the junction held 9 bases outside the gene matches. This CDR3 is CASRPGQGMGYGYTF. The CDR3 DNA reads TGTGCCAGCAGGCCGGGACAGGGGATGGGGTATGGCTACACCTTC.

CDR3 sequence reads: CASSTGTAFNYGYTF. The CDR3 DNA is TGTGCCAGCAGTACGGGGACAGCCTTCAACTATGGCTACACCTTC. This chain joins TRBV6-5 and TRBJ1-2; 7 bases line up with TRBD1. The CDR3 runs to 15 residues. Germline loops: CDR1 MNHEY, CDR2 SVGAGI. V was clipped by 5 bases and J by 2 bases; unmatched bases: 8.

This chain's CDR3 is CASSGTGGKNIQYF. CDR3 bases: TGTGCCAGCAGTGGGACAGGTGGGAAAAACATTCAGTACTTC. J is TRBJ2-4 and V is TRBV2, with 7 bases fitting TRBD1. This CDR3 is built from 14 residues. V gave up 4 bases and J gave up 4 bases; unmatched junction bases: 4. CDR1 SNHLY and CDR2 FYNNEI come from the germline V gene.